These 12 T cell receptor beta chains originate from one sample sequenced in a study of CD8+CD57+ T cells in acquired aplastic anemia. Profiling that covered TCR beta VDJ and CDR3 relied on genomic DNA as its template. TCRdb ran MiXCR on the reads and lists one entry per CDR3 protein. The sample lists hundreds of thousands of distinct CDR3 sequences, approximately 79% occurring once. Patients sequenced had flow cytometry evidence of CD8+CD57+ cell expansion. The sample comprised sorted CD4+, CD8+, or CD8+CD57+ T cells (not recorded which) from PBMCs. The receptor set was obtained from a human donor with aplastic anemia.

The rearrangement joins TRBV13 to TRBJ2-5; 7 bases are shared with TRBD1. The CDR3 is 14 residues long. Germline V CDR1 and CDR2: PRHDT, FYEKMQ (reference sequence). V trimming: 9 bases; J trimming: 2 bases; junction bases outside the gene matches: 9. As DNA, the CDR3 is TGTGCCAGTGAACAGGGGAAGGGGCAAGAGACCCAGTACTTC. It specifies CASEQGKGQETQYF.

The chain is built from TRBV11-2 and TRBJ1-4; 10 bases are a match to TRBD1. V gave up 5 bases and J gave up 4 bases; unmatched junction bases: 10. Germline V gene data show CDR1 as SGHAT and CDR2 as FQNNGV. The length of the CDR3 is 17 residues. The CDR3 nucleotides are TGTGCCAGCAGCGAGACAGGGGGCGAACAAATTAATGAAAAACTGTTTTTT. Protein: CASSETGGEQINEKLFF.

The chain uses TRBV11-2 and TRBJ2-5, with 8 nucleotides matching TRBD1. Per the germline V gene, CDR1 is SGHAT and CDR2 is FQNNGV. The junction had 1 base not matched to a gene; V was cut back by 1 base and J by 9 bases. This CDR3 has 12 residues. The CDR3 coding sequence is TGTGCCAGCAGCTTAGGCAGGGGGCCCCAGTACTTC. Protein sequence: CASSLGRGPQYF.

Concerning this clonotype itself: A much bigger clone sits one base away, suggesting this may be a read error. The chain couples TRBV7-4 to TRBJ1-1; perhaps TRBD1 as D (5 bases). The CDR3 is 15 residues long. The V and J ends lost 2 bases and 14 bases respectively, with 24 bases between them. CDR1 is SGHVT and CDR2 is SQSDAQ in the germline V gene. The CDR3 nucleotides are TGTGCCAGCAGCTTACAAAGAAGCGGGGGGAGCGAAGAGTTCTTT. Protein product: CASSLQRSGGSEEFF.

The CDR3 spells CASSQAMHAYGYTF. CDR3 nucleotides: TGTGCCAGCAGCCAAGCTATGCATGCCTATGGCTACACCTTC. The V and J genes are TRBV4-2 and TRBJ1-2, with D unclear. The CDR3 has 14 residues. Trimming took off 1 base at V and 4 bases at J, with 10 bases between the two ends. CDR1 LGHNA and CDR2 YNFKEQ come from the germline V gene.

V is TRBV7-2 and J is TRBJ1-6, with D possibly being TRBD1 (6 bases). Trimming pared 4 bases from V and 15 bases from J, leaving 25 bases between. The length of the CDR3 is 16 residues. Germline lookup yields CDR1 SGHTA and CDR2 FQGNSA. Here the CDR3 DNA reads TGTGCCAGCAGCTCCAGGGGTGCTGAAGAGCAGTTCTTCCTCCACTTT. This translates into CASSSRGAEEQFFLHF.

The CDR3 reads CSAKQREYEPEAFF. CDR3 DNA: TGCAGTGCTAAGCAGCGGGAGTATGAGCCTGAAGCTTTCTTT. This chain joins TRBV20-1 and TRBJ1-1; unclear D gene. Germline CDR1 and CDR2: DFQATT and SNEGSKA (reference sequence). This CDR3 comprises 14 residues. The germline V and J ends were trimmed by 4 bases and 6 bases, with 18 bases remaining between them.

Concerning this clonotype: This CDR3 is missing its conserved last phenylalanine or tryptophan, likely due to a read error. The DNA is omitted, as the CDR3 cannot be located on it reliably, and the CDR3 follows TCRdb's listing. V usage is TRBV7-9 and J usage is TRBJ1-5. Germline V gene data show CDR1 as SEHNR and CDR2 as FQNEAQ (reference sequence). From its first to its last residue, the CDR3 has 13 amino acids. The CDR3 is CASSYKRSGGQDL.

As to this clonotype: An end of the junction does not agree with germline; a read error may underlie this. The chain uses TRBV7-8 and TRBJ1-6, with 7 bases that match TRBD1. CDR1 and CDR2 from the germline V gene are SGHVS and FQNEAQ. The CDR3 consists of 15 residues. This chain's CDR3 is CASSRARGMSSPHHF. The CDR3 coding sequence is TGTGCCAGCAGCAGAGCCAGGGGGATGAGTTCACCCCACCACTTT.

The V gene is TRBV7-2, the J gene TRBJ2-5; 7 positions match TRBD1. Losses at the gene ends were 8 bases for V and 3 bases for J; bases not matched to a gene: 12. Germline values: CDR1 SGHTA, CDR2 FQGNSA. This CDR3 region has 15 residues. Written as DNA, the CDR3 is TGTGCCAGCGGCGCTCGGGACAGACTAAAAGAGACCCAGTACTTC. It codes for CASGARDRLKETQYF.

V usage is TRBV7-8 and J usage is TRBJ2-3; 7 bases agree with TRBD2. With V trimmed by 8 bases and J by 6 bases, 11 bases remained unmatched. Germline V gene data show CDR1 as SGHVS and CDR2 as FQNEAQ. The CDR3 spans 14 residues. The CDR3 sequence: CASGFAGAADTQYF. In DNA form, the CDR3 reads TGTGCCAGCGGGTTCGCGGGAGCAGCCGATACGCAGTATTTT.

The table lists this clonotype with a few counts. The V call is TRBV11-3, the J call TRBJ2-3, with 7 bases matching TRBD1. V was clipped by 4 bases and J by 6 bases; unmatched bases: 7. Germline V CDR1 and CDR2: SGHNT, YENEEA. CDR3 length: 14 amino acids. The CDR3 reads CASSSGQNTDTQYF. The DNA for the CDR3 is TGTGCCAGCAGCTCGGGACAGAACACCGATACGCAGTATTTT. Looking up the rest from reference TRBV11-3 and TRBJ2-3 gives the full variable domain: EAGVVQSPRYKIIEKKQPVAFWCNPISGHNTLYWYLQNLGQGPELLIRYENEEAVDDSQLPKDRFSAERLKGVDSTLKIQPAELGDSAVYLCASSSGQNTDTQYFGPGTRLTVL.